The present T cell receptor (beta chain) was sequenced within a study of beta chain features in type 1 diabetes. The sequenced template was cDNA made from the entire isolated RNA. Here immunoSEQ multiplex PCR was the method, and the copy in TCRdb shows in-frame clones only, minus some. The profile shows more than 150,000 clones, about 13% of them singletons. This clone was recorded a few times. Trimming cost V 5 bases and J 0 bases; bases outside gene matches: 5. This CDR3 is built from 16 residues. Per the germline V gene, CDR1 is SEHNR and CDR2 is FQNEAQ (reference sequence). This sequence originates from a woman in her late teens or twenties in good health. The chain couples TRBV7-9 to TRBJ2-2, with TRBD1 matching 8 bases. The sample consisted of central memory CD4+ T cells from blood. The CDR3 coding sequence is TGTGCCAGCAGCACTGGACAGGGCTCGAACACCGGGGAGCTGTTTTTT. As protein: CASSTGQGSNTGELFF.